The present TCR beta chain was sequenced within a study of blood T cell repertoires in COVID-19. The data were produced by immunoSEQ multiplex PCR, yet TCRdb's version contains in-frame clones alone and is incomplete. The data contain 100,000 to 110,000 clones, roughly 85% of them seen just once; the ten biggest clones take up around a third. Sequencing input: peripheral blood. The receptor was derived from a man between 65 and 85 years old with active or convalescent COVID-19.

CDR3 bases: TGTGCCAGCAGTTTCCGGGGTAACTATGGCTACACCTTC. Its translation: CASSFRGNYGYTF. The chain recombines TRBV27 with TRBJ1-2, with D unclear. CDR3 length equals 13 residues. The V end was cut by 3 bases, the J end by 1 base, with 6 bases between. Looked up from germline, CDR1 is MNHEY and CDR2 is SMNVEV (reference sequence).